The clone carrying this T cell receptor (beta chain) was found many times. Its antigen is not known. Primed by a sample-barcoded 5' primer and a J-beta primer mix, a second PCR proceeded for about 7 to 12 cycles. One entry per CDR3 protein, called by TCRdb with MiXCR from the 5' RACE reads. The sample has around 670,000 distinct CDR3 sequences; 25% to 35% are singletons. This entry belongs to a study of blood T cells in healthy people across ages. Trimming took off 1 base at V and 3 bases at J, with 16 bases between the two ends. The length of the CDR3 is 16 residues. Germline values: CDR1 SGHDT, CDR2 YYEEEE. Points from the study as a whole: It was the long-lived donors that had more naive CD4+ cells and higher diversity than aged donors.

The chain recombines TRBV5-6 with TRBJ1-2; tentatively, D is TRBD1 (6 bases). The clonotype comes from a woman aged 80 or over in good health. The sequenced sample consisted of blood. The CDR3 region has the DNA TGTGCCAGCAGCTTGACGGGGGGGGCGATGGACTATGGCTACACCTTC. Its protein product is CASSLTGGAMDYGYTF. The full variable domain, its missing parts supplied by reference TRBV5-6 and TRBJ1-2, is DAGVTQSPTHLIKTRGQQVTLRCSPKSGHDTVSWYQQALGQGPQFIFQYYEEEERQRGNFPDRFSGHQFPNYSSELNVNALLLGDSALYLCASSLTGGAMDYGYTFGSGTRLTVV.